The 6 T cell receptor beta chains reported below all come from one sample, sequenced in a study of shared clonotypes between healthy human individuals. The repertoire was sequenced with immunoSEQ multiplex PCR; TCRdb's copy has only in-frame clones and lacks some. Counted here are approximately 2.1 million clones, 85% to 95% occurring once; the ten biggest clones make up 0.39%. Source material: naive CD4+ T cells from PBMCs. The subset was: CD45RA+ positively selected. The receptors come from a man younger than 35 in good health. Some clones in this sample may be carry-over from other donors' samples.

The genes are TRBV7-2 and TRBJ1-2; TRBD1 might be the D (5 bases). Germline V gives CDR1 SGHTA, CDR2 FQGNSA. V lost 1 base, J lost 2 bases, and 14 bases lay in between. The CDR3 has 16 amino acids. CDR3 DNA: TGTGCCAGCAGCTTAGAGTTTACGCGGGGGAACTATGGCTACACCTTC. Translated, it gives CASSLEFTRGNYGYTF. The full variable domain, rest sourced from reference TRBV7-2 and TRBJ1-2, is GAGVSQSPSNKVTEKGKDVELRCDPISGHTALYWYRQSLGQGLEFLIYFQGNSAPDKSGLPSDRFSAERTGGSVSTLTIQRTQQEDSAVYLCASSLEFTRGNYGYTFGSGTRLTVV.

The chain combines TRBV5-1 with TRBJ1-2; D may be TRBD1 (5 bases). The CDR3 is 15 residues long. Germline lookup yields CDR1 SGHRS and CDR2 YFSETQ. V lost 4 bases and J lost 0, with 13 bases in between. The CDR3 nucleotides read TGCGCCAGCAGCCAGCGGGACGGAACTAACTATGGCTACACCTTC. Protein: CASSQRDGTNYGYTF.

CDR3: CASSPSGQENYGYTF. The CDR3, as DNA: TGTGCCAGCAGCCCATCGGGACAGGAAAACTATGGCTACACCTTC. This chain connects TRBV4-2 to TRBJ1-2; TRBD1 agrees at 8 bases. The CDR3 runs 15 residues. J lost 2 bases, V lost 4 bases, and 6 bases had no gene match. Germline values: CDR1 LGHNA, CDR2 YNFKEQ.

The V gene is TRBV7-9, the J gene TRBJ2-1; D is tentatively TRBD1 or TRBD2 (5 bases each). The V end lost 2 bases, the J end lost 4 bases, and 15 bases lay between the germline ends. Looked up from germline, CDR1 is SEHNR and CDR2 is FQNEAQ (reference sequence). The CDR3 has 16 amino acids. In DNA form, the CDR3 reads TGTGCCAGCAGCTTAATCAGGTCAGGGAGTTACAATGAGCAGTTCTTC. Amino acid sequence: CASSLIRSGSYNEQFF.

The chain recombines TRBV6-5 with TRBJ2-7; no clear D. Trimming cost V 6 bases and J 3 bases, with 15 bases left between them. The CDR3 contains 14 residues. Germline V lookup: CDR1 MNHEY, CDR2 SVGAGI. This chain's CDR3 is CASSPLDRYYEQYF. In nucleotides, the CDR3 is TGTGCCAGCAGCCCCCTTGACCGATACTACGAGCAGTACTTC.

V and J are TRBV15 and TRBJ2-4; TRBD2 matches at 9 bases. The V segment lost 0 bases and the J segment 8 bases; nucleotides outside the gene matches: 8. CDR1 is LNHNV, CDR2 YYDKDF, per germline (reference sequence). The CDR3 runs 16 residues. The CDR3 is CATSRDSAGGADIQYF. As DNA, the CDR3 is TGTGCCACCAGCAGAGATTCCGCGGGGGGGGCAGACATTCAGTACTTC.